This T cell receptor (beta chain) was recorded in a study of cytomegalovirus exposure and HLA in healthy donors. This CDR3 is 14 amino acids long. V lost 1 base to trimming and J lost 2 bases; unmatched junction nucleotides: 0. CDR1 is LGHNT, CDR2 FRNRAP, per germline. Broader study findings: It has been reported that TCR beta sequences accurately predicted the HLA-A and HLA-B alleles of most subjects.

A word on this clone: Its antigen is as yet unknown.

Both 60 Vbeta primers and 13 Jbeta primers went into the PCR. Method: immunoSEQ multiplex PCR; TCRdb's copy keeps in-frame clones and lacks some. This table has 75,000 to 100,000 clones, over 75% appearing once. The sequence was obtained from a man aged 35-49 years in good health and CMV-seronegative. This sequence joins TRBV12-5 and TRBJ1-2, with 8 bases that match TRBD1. The material sequenced was PBMCs. This CDR3 is CASGLGQGNYGYTF. CDR3 nucleotides: TGTGCTAGTGGTTTGGGACAGGGGAACTATGGCTACACCTTC.